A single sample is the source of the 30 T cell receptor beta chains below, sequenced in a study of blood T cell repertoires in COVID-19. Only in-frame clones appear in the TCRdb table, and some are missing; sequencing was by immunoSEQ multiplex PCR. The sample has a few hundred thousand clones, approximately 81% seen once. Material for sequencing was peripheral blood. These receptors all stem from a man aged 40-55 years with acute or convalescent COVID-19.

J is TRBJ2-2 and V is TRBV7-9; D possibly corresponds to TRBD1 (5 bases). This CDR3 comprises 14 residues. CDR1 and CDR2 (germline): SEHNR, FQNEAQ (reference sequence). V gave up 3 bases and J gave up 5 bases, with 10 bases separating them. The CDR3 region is CASSFAQGTGELFF. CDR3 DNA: TGTGCCAGCAGCTTTGCGCAGGGTACCGGGGAGCTGTTTTTT.

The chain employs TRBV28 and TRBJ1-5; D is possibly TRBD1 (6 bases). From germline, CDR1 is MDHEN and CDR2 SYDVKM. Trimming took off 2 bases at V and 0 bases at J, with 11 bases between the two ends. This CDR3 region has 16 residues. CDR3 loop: CASSLMTGYSNQPQHF. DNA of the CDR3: TGTGCCAGCAGTTTAATGACAGGATATAGCAATCAGCCCCAGCATTTT.

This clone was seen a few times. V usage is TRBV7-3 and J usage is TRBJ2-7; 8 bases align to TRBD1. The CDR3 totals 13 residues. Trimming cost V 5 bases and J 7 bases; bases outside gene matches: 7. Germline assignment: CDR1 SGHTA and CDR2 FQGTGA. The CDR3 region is CASSLGQGGEQYF. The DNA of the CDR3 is TGTGCCAGCAGCCTCGGACAGGGCGGGGAGCAGTACTTC. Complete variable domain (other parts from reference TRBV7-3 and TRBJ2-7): GAGVSQTPSNKVTEKGKYVELRCDPISGHTALYWYRQSLGQGPEFLIYFQGTGAADDSGLPNDRFFAVRPEGSVSTLKIQRTERGDSAVYLCASSLGQGGEQYFGPGTRLTVT.

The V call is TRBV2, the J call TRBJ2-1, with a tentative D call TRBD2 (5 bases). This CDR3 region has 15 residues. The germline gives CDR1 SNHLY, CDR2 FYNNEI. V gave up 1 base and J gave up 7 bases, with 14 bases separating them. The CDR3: CASSEGRLARNEQFF. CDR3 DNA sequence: TGTGCCAGCAGTGAAGGTCGGCTAGCAAGGAATGAGCAGTTCTTC.

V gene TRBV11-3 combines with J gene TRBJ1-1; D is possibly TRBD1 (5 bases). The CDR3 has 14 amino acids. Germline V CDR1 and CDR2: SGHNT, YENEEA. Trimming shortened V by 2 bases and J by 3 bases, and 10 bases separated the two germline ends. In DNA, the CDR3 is TGTGCCAGCAGCTTACAGGGAGGGGACACTGAAGCTTTCTTT. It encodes CASSLQGGDTEAFF.

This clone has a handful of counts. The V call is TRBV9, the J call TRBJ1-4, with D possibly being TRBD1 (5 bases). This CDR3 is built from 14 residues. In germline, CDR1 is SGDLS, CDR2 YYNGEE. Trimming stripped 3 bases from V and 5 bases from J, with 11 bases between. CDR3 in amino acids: CASSEGAYNEKLFF. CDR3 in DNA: TGTGCCAGCAGCGAAGGGGCCTACAATGAAAAACTGTTTTTT. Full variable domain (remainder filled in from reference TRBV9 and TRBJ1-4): DSGVTQTPKHLITATGQRVTLRCSPRSGDLSVYWYQQSLDQGLQFLIQYYNGEERAKGNILERFSAQQFPDLHSELNLSSLELGDSALYFCASSEGAYNEKLFFGSGTQLSVL.

This chain's CDR3 is CASSLQGPGSHGYTF. CDR3 DNA: TGCGCCAGCAGCTTACAGGGGCCGGGGTCCCATGGCTACACCTTC. This chain uses TRBV5-1 with TRBJ1-2; 7 positions agree with TRBD1. Per germline, CDR1 SGHRS and CDR2 YFSETQ. This CDR3 region has 15 residues. V gave up 2 bases and J gave up 6 bases; unmatched junction bases: 10.

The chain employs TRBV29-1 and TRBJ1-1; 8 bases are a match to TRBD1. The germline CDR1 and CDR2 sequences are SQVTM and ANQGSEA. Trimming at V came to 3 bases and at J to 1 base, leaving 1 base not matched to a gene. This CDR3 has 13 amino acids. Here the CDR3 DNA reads TGCAGCGTTGATCAGGGGGCGAACACTGAAGCTTTCTTT. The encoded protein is CSVDQGANTEAFF.

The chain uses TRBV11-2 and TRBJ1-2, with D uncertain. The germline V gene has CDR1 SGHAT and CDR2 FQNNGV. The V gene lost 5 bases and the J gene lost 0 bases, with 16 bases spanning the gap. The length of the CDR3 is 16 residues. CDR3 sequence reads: CASSPRARSTNYGYTF. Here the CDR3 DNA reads TGTGCCAGCAGCCCGCGGGCCAGATCCACTAACTATGGCTACACCTTC.

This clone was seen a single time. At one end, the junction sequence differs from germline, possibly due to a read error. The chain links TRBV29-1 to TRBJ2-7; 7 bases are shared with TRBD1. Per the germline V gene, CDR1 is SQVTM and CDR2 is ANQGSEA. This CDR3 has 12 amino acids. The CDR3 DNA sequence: TGCAGCGTTCAAGAGGGGGCGCACGAGCAGTACTTC. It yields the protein CSVQEGAHEQYF.

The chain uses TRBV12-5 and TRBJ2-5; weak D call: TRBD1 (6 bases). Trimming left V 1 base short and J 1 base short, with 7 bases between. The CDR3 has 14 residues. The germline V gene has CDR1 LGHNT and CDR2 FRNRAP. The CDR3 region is CASGLETGQETQYF. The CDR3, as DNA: TGTGCTAGTGGTTTGGAGACAGGCCAAGAGACCCAGTACTTC.

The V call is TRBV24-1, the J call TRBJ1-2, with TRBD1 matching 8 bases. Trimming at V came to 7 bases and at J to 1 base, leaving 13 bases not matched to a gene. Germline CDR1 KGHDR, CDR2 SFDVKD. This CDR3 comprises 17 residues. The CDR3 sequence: CATRERDRRLFNYGYTF. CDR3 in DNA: TGTGCCACCAGAGAACGGGACAGGAGATTATTTAACTATGGCTACACCTTC.

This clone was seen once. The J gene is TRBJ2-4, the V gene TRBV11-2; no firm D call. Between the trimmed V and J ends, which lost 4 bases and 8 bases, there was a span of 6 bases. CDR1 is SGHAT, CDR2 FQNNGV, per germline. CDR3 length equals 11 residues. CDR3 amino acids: CASSSRDIQYF. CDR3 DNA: TGTGCCAGCAGCTCCCGCGACATTCAGTACTTC. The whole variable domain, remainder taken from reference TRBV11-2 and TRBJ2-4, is EAGVAQSPRYKIIEKRQSVAFWCNPISGHATLYWYQQILGQGPKLLIQFQNNGVVDDSQLPKDRFSAERLKGVDSTLKIQPAKLEDSAVYLCASSSRDIQYFGAGTRLSVL.

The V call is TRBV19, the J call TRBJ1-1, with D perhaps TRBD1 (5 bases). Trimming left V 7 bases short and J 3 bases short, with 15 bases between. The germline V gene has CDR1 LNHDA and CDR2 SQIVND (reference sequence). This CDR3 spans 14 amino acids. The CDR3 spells CASIRGLEDTEAFF. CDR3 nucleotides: TGTGCCAGTATAAGGGGACTTGAGGACACTGAAGCTTTCTTT.

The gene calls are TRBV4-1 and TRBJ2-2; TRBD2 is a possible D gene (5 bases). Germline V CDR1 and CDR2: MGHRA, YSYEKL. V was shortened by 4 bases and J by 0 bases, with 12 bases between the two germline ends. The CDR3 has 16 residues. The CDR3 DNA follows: TGCGCCAGCAGCCGACGCAGCGGAACGAACACCGGGGAGCTGTTTTTT. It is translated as CASSRRSGTNTGELFF.

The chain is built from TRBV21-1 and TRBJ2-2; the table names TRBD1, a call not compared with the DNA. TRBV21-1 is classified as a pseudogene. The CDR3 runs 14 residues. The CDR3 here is CASNPDRDTGELFF. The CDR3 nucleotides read TGTGCCAGCAACCCAGACAGGGACACCGGGGAGCTGTTTTTT.

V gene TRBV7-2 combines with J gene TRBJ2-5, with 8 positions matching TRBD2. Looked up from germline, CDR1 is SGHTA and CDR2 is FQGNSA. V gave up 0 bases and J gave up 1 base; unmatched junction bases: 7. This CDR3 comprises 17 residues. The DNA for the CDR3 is TGTGCCAGCAGCTTAGCGCCCGGGGGGGGCCGCCAAGAGACCCAGTACTTC. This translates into CASSLAPGGGRQETQYF.

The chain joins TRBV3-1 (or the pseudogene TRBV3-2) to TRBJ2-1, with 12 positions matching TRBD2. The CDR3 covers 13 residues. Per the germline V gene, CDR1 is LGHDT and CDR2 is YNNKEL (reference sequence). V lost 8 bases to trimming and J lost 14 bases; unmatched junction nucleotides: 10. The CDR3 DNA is TGTGCCAGCCGAACTCCTAGCGGGGGGGAAGAGTTCTTC. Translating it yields CASRTPSGGEEFF.

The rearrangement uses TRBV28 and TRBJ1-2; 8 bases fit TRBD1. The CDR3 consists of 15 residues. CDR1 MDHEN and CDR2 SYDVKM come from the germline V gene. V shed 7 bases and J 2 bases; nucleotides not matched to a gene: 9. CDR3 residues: CASNPGTGYNYGYTF. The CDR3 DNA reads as TGTGCCAGCAATCCCGGGACAGGATACAACTATGGCTACACCTTC.

CDR3 bases: TGTGCCAGCAGCTTAGATGGACAGGGAAGTTCACCCCTCCACTTT. Translated: CASSLDGQGSSPLHF. The chain is built from TRBV7-9 and TRBJ1-6; 8 bases map to TRBD1. The CDR3 sequence is 15 residues long. Germline CDR1 SEHNR, CDR2 FQNEAQ (reference sequence). V trimming: 1 base; J trimming: 9 bases; junction bases outside the gene matches: 5.

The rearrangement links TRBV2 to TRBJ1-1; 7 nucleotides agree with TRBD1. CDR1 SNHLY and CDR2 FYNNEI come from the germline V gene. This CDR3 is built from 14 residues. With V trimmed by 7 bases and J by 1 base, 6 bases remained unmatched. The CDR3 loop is CASTPDRTNTEAFF. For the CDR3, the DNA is TGTGCCAGCACTCCGGACAGGACGAACACTGAAGCTTTCTTT.

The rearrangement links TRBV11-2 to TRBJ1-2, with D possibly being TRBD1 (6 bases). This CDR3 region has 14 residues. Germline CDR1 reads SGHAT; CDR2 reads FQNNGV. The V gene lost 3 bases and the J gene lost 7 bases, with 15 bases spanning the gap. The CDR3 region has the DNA TGTGCCAGCAGCTTGGGGCCTAGGGGGGGTGGCTACACCTTC. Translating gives CASSLGPRGGGYTF.

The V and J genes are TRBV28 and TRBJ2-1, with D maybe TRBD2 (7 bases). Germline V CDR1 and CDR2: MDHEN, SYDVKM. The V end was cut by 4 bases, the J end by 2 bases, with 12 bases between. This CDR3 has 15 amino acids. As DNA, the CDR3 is TGTGCCAGCAGTTACGGGGGGCTCCCCTACAATGAGCAGTTCTTC. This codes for CASSYGGLPYNEQFF. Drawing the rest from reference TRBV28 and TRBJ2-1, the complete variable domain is DVKVTQSSRYLVKRTGEKVFLECVQDMDHENMFWYRQDPGLGLRLIYFSYDVKMKEKGDIPEGYSVSREKKERFSLILESASTNQTSMYLCASSYGGLPYNEQFFGPGTRLTVL.

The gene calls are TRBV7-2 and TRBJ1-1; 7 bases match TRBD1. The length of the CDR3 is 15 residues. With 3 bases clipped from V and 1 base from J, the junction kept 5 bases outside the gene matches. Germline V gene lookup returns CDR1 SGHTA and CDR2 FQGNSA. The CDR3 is CASSFHRGGNTEAFF. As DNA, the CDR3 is TGTGCCAGCAGCTTTCACAGGGGAGGGAACACTGAAGCTTTCTTT. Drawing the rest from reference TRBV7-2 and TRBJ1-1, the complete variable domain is GAGVSQSPSNKVTEKGKDVELRCDPISGHTALYWYRQSLGQGLEFLIYFQGNSAPDKSGLPSDRFSAERTGGSVSTLTIQRTQQEDSAVYLCASSFHRGGNTEAFFGQGTRLTVV.

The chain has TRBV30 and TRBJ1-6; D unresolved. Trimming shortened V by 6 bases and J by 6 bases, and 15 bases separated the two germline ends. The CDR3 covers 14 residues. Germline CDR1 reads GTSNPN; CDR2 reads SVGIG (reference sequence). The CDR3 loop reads CACPGPDLNSPLHF. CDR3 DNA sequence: TGTGCCTGCCCGGGTCCCGACCTTAATTCACCCCTCCACTTT.

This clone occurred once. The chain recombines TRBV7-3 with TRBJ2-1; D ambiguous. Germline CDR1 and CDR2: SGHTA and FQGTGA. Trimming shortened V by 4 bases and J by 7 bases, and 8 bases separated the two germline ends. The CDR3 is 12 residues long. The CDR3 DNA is TGTGCCAGCAGCTCAAGCATAAATGAGCAGTTCTTC. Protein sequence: CASSSSINEQFF.

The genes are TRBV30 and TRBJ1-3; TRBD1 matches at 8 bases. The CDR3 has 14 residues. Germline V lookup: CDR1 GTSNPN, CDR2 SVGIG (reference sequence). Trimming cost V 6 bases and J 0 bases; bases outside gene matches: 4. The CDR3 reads CACGTGSSGNTIYF. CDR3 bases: TGTGCCTGCGGGACAGGCTCCTCTGGAAACACCATATATTTT.

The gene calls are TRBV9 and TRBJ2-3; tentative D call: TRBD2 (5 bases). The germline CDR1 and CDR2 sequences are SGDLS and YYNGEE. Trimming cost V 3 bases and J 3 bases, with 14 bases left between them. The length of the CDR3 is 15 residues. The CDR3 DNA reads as TGTGCCAGCAGCGCGGACTCCCCTGCAACAGATACGCAGTATTTT. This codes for CASSADSPATDTQYF.

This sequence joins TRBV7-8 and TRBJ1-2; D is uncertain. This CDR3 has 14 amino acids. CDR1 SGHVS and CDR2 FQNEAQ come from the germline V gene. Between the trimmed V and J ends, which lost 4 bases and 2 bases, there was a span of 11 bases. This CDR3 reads CASSSFDMNYGYTF. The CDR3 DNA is TGTGCCAGCAGCTCATTCGACATGAACTATGGCTACACCTTC.

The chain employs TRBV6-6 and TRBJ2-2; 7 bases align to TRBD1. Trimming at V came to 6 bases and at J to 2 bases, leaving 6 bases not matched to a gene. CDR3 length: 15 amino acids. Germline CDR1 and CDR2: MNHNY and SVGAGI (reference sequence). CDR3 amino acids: CASSLGTVNTGELFF. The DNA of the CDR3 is TGTGCCAGCAGCCTCGGGACAGTCAACACCGGGGAGCTGTTTTTT.